This entry is about one TCR beta chain. TCRdb re-derived calls from the reads in MiXCR, one entry per CDR3 protein. The sample consists of 200,000 to 300,000 distinct CDR3 sequences, about 13% of them appearing once. This record belongs to a study of T cell repertoires in cytomegalovirus infection. About the study: Both CMV infection and a matching HLA type were indicated by public TCR beta signatures.

Germline V CDR1 and CDR2: DFQATT, SNEGSKA (reference sequence). This CDR3 is built from 17 residues. The sequence derives from a human donor in good health (CMV status not recorded). Some clones in this sample may be carry-over from other donors' samples. The chain recombines TRBV20-1 with TRBJ1-1, with 7 bases aligning to TRBD1. The source material was PBMCs. In nucleotides, the CDR3 is TGCAGGGGGATTTCCCGACAGGGCTCCATATTGTCTACTGAAGCTTTCTTT. This gives the protein CRGISRQGSILSTEAFF.